The 12 T cell receptor beta chains below all came from one sample that was sequenced in a study of T cell changes during pregnancy in multiple sclerosis (dated 2019 in TCRdb). Libraries were built with the immunoSEQ multiplex PCR assay. TCRdb obtained this table from immuneACCESS and retained in-frame rearrangements with V and J assigned. These tables miss some clones; where compared with another copy, unresolved V genes account for less than half of the shortfall, and the remainder is unexplained. The sample records 35,000 or so clones, 92% of which are singletons. 0.47% of the sample rests with the top ten. Sequenced here: CD4+ T cells from peripheral blood mononuclear cells, sampled after pregnancy. These receptor sequences come from a female donor with multiple sclerosis, enrolled in a pregnancy study.

V and J are TRBV19 and TRBJ1-1; 8 nucleotides align to TRBD1. V lost 1 base, J lost 8 bases, and 6 bases stayed unmatched. This CDR3 has 14 amino acids. CDR1 and CDR2 from the germline V gene are LNHDA and SQIVND (reference sequence). The CDR3 DNA reads as TGTGCCAGTAGTATAGGTATCCGGGACAGGGAAGCTTTCTTT. Its protein product is CASSIGIRDREAFF.

The CDR3 region has the DNA TGTGCCAGCAGCTTAGCAGGGGCGCAGCAAGAGACCCAGTACTTC. Amino acids: CASSLAGAQQETQYF. This chain joins TRBV11-1 and TRBJ2-5, with D possibly being TRBD1 (5 bases). CDR1 and CDR2 (germline): SGHAT, FQDESV (reference sequence). The CDR3 runs 15 residues. The V gene lost 0 bases and the J gene lost 2 bases, with 10 bases spanning the gap.

A single count supports this clone. The chain carries TRBV29-1 and TRBJ2-7; D remains ambiguous. This CDR3 is 13 amino acids long. The V end was cut by 3 bases, the J end by 1 base, with 10 bases between. Germline V CDR1 and CDR2: SQVTM, ANQGSEA. The DNA of the CDR3 is TGCAGCGTTGAGAGGCCCTCTTCCTACGAGCAGTACTTC. Translating gives CSVERPSSYEQYF.

The rearrangement uses TRBV7-8 and TRBJ1-1; 8 bases map to TRBD1. The V and J ends lost 3 bases and 5 bases, in that order; junction bases with no gene match: 5. The germline V gene has CDR1 SGHVS and CDR2 FQNEAQ. CDR3 size: 14 residues. CDR3 bases: TGTGCCAGCAGCTTTGGACAGGGCGGAACTGAAGCTTTCTTT. Its protein product is CASSFGQGGTEAFF. The variable domain in full, completed from reference TRBV7-8 and TRBJ1-1, reads GAGVSQSPRYKVAKRGQDVALRCDPISGHVSLFWYQQALGQGPEFLTYFQNEAQLDKSGLPSDRFFAERPEGSVSTLKIQRTQQEDSAVYLCASSFGQGGTEAFFGQGTRLTVV.

V is TRBV5-1 and J is TRBJ2-2; 9 bases are shared with TRBD2. The length of the CDR3 is 17 residues. Trimming at V came to 0 bases and at J to 6 bases, leaving 9 bases not matched to a gene. The germline V gene has CDR1 SGHRS and CDR2 YFSETQ. CDR3 DNA sequence: TGCGCCAGCAGCTTGGCTAGGCGCGGGAGGGCCCCCGGGGAGCTGTTTTTT. Amino acids: CASSLARRGRAPGELFF.

The chain couples TRBV19 to TRBJ2-2; the D gene is possibly TRBD1 (6 bases). This CDR3 spans 16 amino acids. Per germline, CDR1 LNHDA and CDR2 SQIVND (reference sequence). V was clipped by 4 bases and J by 2 bases, with 14 bases between them. CDR3 nucleotide sequence: TGTGCCAGTAGTACTTCGCCAGGGGCCAACACCGGGGAGCTGTTTTTT. It codes for CASSTSPGANTGELFF.

J is TRBJ1-2 and V is TRBV10-3; 7 bases map to TRBD1. The CDR3 is 16 amino acids. The junction had 15 bases not matched to a gene; V was cut back by 7 bases and J by 4 bases. Germline V gene data show CDR1 as ENHRY and CDR2 as SYGVKD. CDR3: CAITATGLASIYGYTF. The CDR3 DNA reads TGTGCCATCACCGCGACAGGGCTTGCCTCGATCTATGGCTACACCTTC.

This clone was observed a single time. The CDR3 loop reads CSATGGLRYNEQFF. As DNA, the CDR3 is TGCAGCGCAACCGGGGGACTAAGGTACAATGAGCAGTTCTTC. The chain couples TRBV29-1 to TRBJ2-1; TRBD2 matches at 7 bases. V lost 7 bases, J lost 4 bases, and 10 bases stayed unmatched. Germline V gene data show CDR1 as SQVTM and CDR2 as ANQGSEA. CDR3 size: 14 residues.

J is TRBJ2-1 and V is TRBV5-4; 11 bases align to TRBD2. The V segment lost 5 bases and the J segment 0 bases; nucleotides outside the gene matches: 10. Germline V CDR1 and CDR2: SGHNT, YYREEE (reference sequence). This CDR3 is built from 18 residues. The CDR3 bases are TGTGCCAGCAGGACAACTAGCGGGGGCCGCAGCTCCTACAATGAGCAGTTCTTC. This codes for CASRTTSGGRSSYNEQFF.

This clone has more than one count but fewer than ten. V gene TRBV30 combines with J gene TRBJ2-2, with a weak D call TRBD1 (6 bases). V was clipped by 4 bases and J by 6 bases, with 21 bases between them. Germline V lookup: CDR1 GTSNPN, CDR2 SVGIG (reference sequence). The CDR3 extends over 16 amino acids. The CDR3 sequence: CAWTKEQGRVSGELFF. In nucleotides, the CDR3 is TGTGCCTGGACAAAGGAACAGGGTAGGGTTTCCGGGGAGCTGTTTTTT. Combining the CDR3 with reference TRBV30 and TRBJ2-2 gives the whole variable domain SQTIHQWPATLVQPVGSPLSLECTVEGTSNPNLYWYRQAAGRGLQLLFYSVGIGQISSEVPQNLSASRPQDRQFILSSKKLLLSDSGFYLCAWTKEQGRVSGELFFGEGSRLTVL.

The chain recombines TRBV14 with TRBJ2-7; D gene uncertain. Per germline, CDR1 SGHDN and CDR2 FVKESK. This CDR3 has 13 amino acids. V was pared by 2 bases and J by 6 bases, with 11 bases between. The DNA of the CDR3 is TGTGCCAGCAGCCAACGGGTATCAATCGAGCAGTACTTC. It yields the protein CASSQRVSIEQYF.

V usage is TRBV2 and J usage is TRBJ2-5; no clear D. Trimming took 4 bases from V and 2 from J, leaving 8 bases between them. The germline gives CDR1 SNHLY, CDR2 FYNNEI. The CDR3 loop spans 13 amino acids. CDR3 nucleotide sequence: TGTGCCAGCAGTGTACTTAGACAAGAGACCCAGTACTTC. Translating it yields CASSVLRQETQYF.